This T cell receptor (beta chain) was profiled in a study of blood T cell repertoires in COVID-19. Study at large: Sources were T cells, B-cell-depleted T cells, or PBMCs; the material itself was cDNA or gDNA.

Some clones are missing from TCRdb's copy, which holds only in-frame ones; the method was immunoSEQ multiplex PCR. This table holds approximately 52,000 clones, 80% to 95% found once. V dropped 7 bases and J dropped 0 bases, with 8 bases sitting between them. Germline V gene sequence: CDR1 MDHEN, CDR2 SYDVKM. The CDR3 extends over 13 amino acids. The sequenced sample consisted of peripheral blood. The rearrangement uses TRBV28 and TRBJ2-3; no clear D gene. This sequence originates from a man aged 45-65 years with acute or convalescent COVID-19. The CDR3 bases are TGTGCCAGCAATTCTATTAGCACAGATACGCAGTATTTT. This encodes CASNSISTDTQYF.